What follows describes a single T cell receptor beta chain. Its matching antigen is unknown. These data belong to a study of T-cell memory formation after mild COVID-19. Study-level findings and limits: Mostly located in CM and EM were contracting CD4+ clones, with contracting CD8+ clones located in EMRA.

The 5'RACE method, run with constant-segment primers, produced TCR alpha and TCR beta cDNA libraries (carrying sample barcodes and UMIs). MiXCR was run by TCRdb on the 5' RACE reads, yielding one entry per CDR3 protein. Of 100,000 to 130,000 distinct CDR3 sequences detected, roughly a sixth appear once; the ten largest clones hold roughly 6%. V was clipped by 4 bases and J by 4 bases, with 11 bases between them. Germline V gives CDR1 SGDLS, CDR2 YYNGEE. This CDR3 region has 14 residues. The sequencing input was PBMCs or a T cell subset sorted from them (not recorded which). This chain uses TRBV9 with TRBJ2-2; D uncertain. This receptor was obtained from a man aged 18 to 29 who had mild COVID-19 (a few samples of this study predate the infection). Cell type and time point are not known. The CDR3 spells CASSSLFGTGELFF. CDR3 nucleotide sequence: TGTGCCAGCAGCTCCTTATTCGGCACCGGGGAGCTGTTTTTT.